This record covers a single T cell receptor (beta chain). In the source study's methods: Estimates of nucleated cell counts were drawn from the amplification of reference gene primers. Sequencing used immunoSEQ multiplex PCR; TCRdb keeps in-frame clones, though not all of them. The DNA was the basis for D and trimming; V, J and clone size are from that table. The sample includes approximately 400,000 clones, roughly 91% of them seen just once. The entry originates in a study of blood T cell repertoires in COVID-19. Deletions cut 6 bases from V and 0 bases from J, with 6 bases between. The CDR3 is made up of 14 amino acids. Germline-derived CDR1 and CDR2 are KGHSH and LQKENI. Membership in each cohort depended on participant-reported clinical history.

The sequence was obtained from a woman between 18 and 30 years old who had recovered from COVID-19. Sequenced: PBMCs or T cells enriched from blood (not recorded which). The chain employs TRBV18 and TRBJ1-6, with D possibly TRBD1 on 5 matching bases. DNA for the CDR3: TGTGCCAGCTCCGACAGCTCCTATAATTCACCCCTCCACTTT. This sequence encodes CASSDSSYNSPLHF.